A selection of T cell receptor beta chains follows, all from one sample in a study of T-cell memory formation after mild COVID-19. Each CDR3 protein gets one entry after TCRdb re-called the 5' RACE reads with MiXCR. The table has hundreds of thousands of distinct CDR3 sequences, around 15% seen once. Sequences were obtained from PBMCs or a T cell subset sorted from them (not recorded which). The receptors come from a man aged 18 to 29 who had mild COVID-19 (a few samples of this study predate the infection). Cell type and time point are not known. Each CDR3 is given without its conserved first and last residue. D genes are given only for firm matches.

TRBJ2-1,TRBV6-6,-,ASSYVKVQF
TRBJ2-3,TRBV4-3,-,ASAGGITDTQY
TRBJ1-6,TRBV29-1,TRBD1,SVRDRGNSPLH
TRBJ2-5,TRBV5-1,-,ASSLAGGKETQY
TRBJ2-6,TRBV7-6,-,ASSLSIGAGAGANVLT
TRBJ1-6,TRBV27,-,ASRPRQNSPLH
TRBJ1-2,TRBV12-3/TRBV12-4,-,ASSPFGGRGGYT
TRBJ1-2,TRBV28,-,ASSLLQEDYGYT
TRBJ1-2,TRBV7-9,-,ASTPGQEYGYT
TRBJ2-5,TRBV5-5,-,ASSPGTVGEETQY
TRBJ2-3,TRBV6-5,-,ASSYLSFTDTQY
TRBJ1-6,TRBV7-2,TRBD1,ASSFGTGGAGSPLH
TRBJ2-5,TRBV7-2,-,ASRSGPYWETQY
TRBJ2-2,TRBV29-1,-,SVDPGAAGTGELF
TRBJ1-1,TRBV2,TRBD1,ATRTGPNTEAF
TRBJ1-2,TRBV14,TRBD1,ASSLQGGNYGYT
TRBJ2-1,TRBV27,TRBD2,ASLVSLAGGGEQF
TRBJ2-5,TRBV6-5,-,ASSYSLEETQY
TRBJ2-2,TRBV11-2,TRBD2,ASSVLVAGGPTGELF
TRBJ2-2,TRBV28,-,ASSLGLNTGELF
TRBJ2-3,TRBV2,TRBD1,ASSVSEGATDTQY
TRBJ1-1,TRBV7-2,-,ASSLAAGRTEAF
TRBJ2-7,TRBV14,-,ASSRMTAYSYEQY
TRBJ1-5,TRBV3-1,-,ASSQGGSNQPQH
TRBJ2-1,TRBV12-5,-,ASGLLPSEQF
TRBJ2-5,TRBV25-1,-,AAGEGRQTQY
TRBJ1-1,TRBV5-1,-,ASTSDLAGTEAF
TRBJ1-1,TRBV5-1,-,ASGGDARNTEAF
TRBJ1-2,TRBV7-2,TRBD1,ASSLDRGRGGYT
TRBJ1-4,TRBV12-3/TRBV12-4,-,ASSPATVLKEKLF
TRBJ2-7,TRBV20-1,-,SARDAGRIYEQY
TRBJ2-5,TRBV7-2,-,ASSLALGRETQY
TRBJ2-1,TRBV27,-,ASSFRGNEQF